This T cell receptor (beta chain) emerged from a study of blood T cell repertoires in COVID-19 (dated by TCRdb to about 2020). At the level of the whole study: Samples from collaborators originated in the United States, Italy and Spain and spanned both the acute and convalescent phases of COVID-19. The prospective study material was composed of cDNA or gDNA derived from T cells, B-cell-depleted T cells, or PBMCs. Deeply sampled blood TCRbeta repertoires from subjects exposed to, actively infected with, or recovered from COVID-19 were included in the dataset. The repertoires were released in a freely available public database meant as a resource for research on the immune response to SARS-CoV-2. Samples came from the ongoing ImmuneRACE study (first 160 participants) plus 1,254 subjects from 6 global collaborators. A de-identified subject ID, COVID-19 status, age in years and sex were almost always included in the sample metadata. HLA class I and class II types, where available, came from metadata supplied by the sample provider rather than from assay-based typing.

Collaborating institutions collected whole blood in K2EDTA tubes following their own protocols. Collaborator samples were shipped for TCRbeta analysis as frozen whole blood, isolated PBMCs, or DNA extracted from either sample type. Here is what the overall study found, with its caveats: The quantity of clinical and demographic metadata differed by source and by participant and was supplied without curation.

TCRbeta CDR3 regions were amplified from genomic DNA by means of the immunoSEQ Assay, a bias-controlled multiplex PCR. As for how the authors treated the data: Within the assay, amplification of reference gene primers was used to estimate how many nucleated cells each sample contained. Sequence reads were collapsed and filtered to measure the absolute abundance of every unique TCRbeta CDR3 rearrangement. For each sample, productive Simpson clonality was calculated as the square root of Simpson's diversity index across productive rearrangements. Held by TCRdb, this immuneACCESS table contains in-frame sequences only and omits some clones. Under half of the omission traces to an unresolved V gene where checked; the cause of the rest is unknown. V and J calls and clone size are given by that table; D and trimming were obtained from the DNA. In all, the sample holds approximately 110,000 clones, and more than 75% of those were seen once. Roughly 4.9% of the sample belongs to the ten largest clones.

In the case of this clone: This receptor's antigen is unknown. The input lacks base qualities; no much larger clone sits a single base away.

The germline V gene (reference sequence) supplies CDR1 MNHEY and CDR2 SMNVEV. The trim is 4 bases for V and 0 bases for J, with a gap of 19 bases between the germline ends. The CDR3 spans 19 residues, from the cysteine through the phenylalanine. Only CDR3 DNA remains: 57 bases, in frame from the first base. The sample taken for sequencing was peripheral blood. The sequence came from a human donor in a cohort sampled during active COVID-19. The sequence links TRBV27 to TRBJ2-6; a weak D assignment points to TRBD1 (6 bases agree). The CDR3 region has the sequence CASSSLLTGLSSGANVLTF. The DNA reads TGTGCCAGCAGTTCCCTCCTTACAGGGTTGAGCTCTGGGGCCAACGTCCTGACTTTC.